The following is a T cell receptor (beta chain) sequence with its context. There are a few counts of this clone. Its antigen is unknown. Base-call qualities are not available, and no considerably larger clone is one nucleotide away. The data are from a study of beta chain features in type 1 diabetes (dated 2018 in TCRdb). With respect to the entire study: No differences in mean age, gender distribution, total cell number or subset yield were found between patients and healthy donors. Across all samples, around 100 million sorted cells were examined, and cell number per subset correlated strongly with RNA yield. Regulatory and stem cell-like memory subsets were obtained from only 8 patients and roughly eight healthy donors, while naive and central memory subsets were obtained from all 30 or so donors. The study compared TCRB repertoires of sorted circulating CD4+ T cell subsets between recently diagnosed type 1 diabetes patients and matched healthy donors.

Reading the germline V gene gives CDR1 KGHSH and CDR2 LQKENI. V gives up 3 bases and J gives up 0 bases, and the segment between their germline ends measures 9 bases. The CDR3 has 15 amino acids, counting the end cysteine and phenylalanine. The entry retains the CDR3 DNA only, 45 bases that are in frame from base 1. A single peripheral blood draw of about 116 mL on average was collected from each donor into heparinised tubes. A BD FACSAria II was used to sort naive, central memory, regulatory and stem cell-like memory CD4+ T cells with a panel that included CD45RO, CCR7, CD25, CD127, CD95 and CD27. Purity was above 95% for every sorted population. PBMCs were isolated right away by Lymphoprep density gradient centrifugation and were stained directly, without culture. So that batch effects would be minimized, each experiment stained and sorted samples in pairs, pairing one healthy donor with one patient.

All of the isolated RNA was reverse transcribed with the High Capacity cDNA Reverse Transcription Kit, so expressed TCRB transcripts were sequenced. Deep immunoSEQ sequencing was performed on naive, central memory and regulatory T cell samples, with an average of approximately 4 million total reads per sample. Sorted cells were lysed in RLT buffer and RNA was extracted with DNase-treated RNeasy Micro or Mini kits, depending on cell number. To prevent cross-contamination, every cell subset was processed on its own, while patient and healthy donor samples were processed together. Using the immunoSEQ multiplex PCR, TCRB sequences were amplified from cDNA into 87-bp fragments spanning the CDR3 region. Sequencing of the amplicons was done on the Illumina HiSeq platform. As for how the authors treated the data: PCR bias was corrected computationally using synthetic template baselines, and reads within Hamming distance 2 were collapsed, with unmergeable singletons discarded. By aligning reads against IMGT, V, D and J genes, CDR3 length, and insertions or deletions at six rearrangement sites were assigned. Within each subset, clonotype counts were normalized to the number of sorted cells before true diversity and Gini coefficients were calculated with the tcR R package. Repertoire sharing was quantified using the overlap coefficient calculated on TCRB nucleotide sequences. Out-of-frame TCRB sequences from naive cells were analyzed to stand in for the pre-selection repertoire. As stored in TCRdb, this immuneACCESS dataset retains in-frame rearrangements with V and J assigned. A fraction of the clones does not appear; measured against another copy, unresolved V genes explain less than half of the discrepancy, and the remainder lacks a known reason. V and J calls and clone size come straight from that table; D and trimming were deduced from the DNA. The sample table lists some 700,000 clones, under 15% of them with a count of one. About 0.02% of the sample belongs to the ten largest clones.

Findings and caveats that apply to the study as a whole: Because cDNA was sequenced instead of genomic DNA, activated cells with high expression could be over-represented, although the groups did not differ in activation or CD3 levels. Type 1 diabetes patients showed a moderate but significant shortening of TCRB CDR3 length in all four CD4+ subsets. Only small numbers of individuals were included in the HLA sub-analyses, which left unresolved whether HLA type had any influence on TCRB rearrangement. Shorter templates might be favored by PCR, yet because patient and control samples were amplified and corrected together, any such skew would affect both groups equally. The naive, central memory and regulatory TCRB repertoires appeared to resemble one another more closely among patients than among healthy donors. At VDJ recombination sites, type 1 diabetes patients had fewer insertions and more deleted nucleotides, which implies abnormalities in thymic rearrangement.

The source is a man aged 18 to 35 with type 1 diabetes. The sequenced material came from naive CD4+ T cells from blood. Taken with the paper, the label for cell subset or site translates to: true naive CD4+ T cells. This chain joins TRBV18 to TRBJ2-1; no D gene call is confident. CDR3 reads: CASSPSLSSYNEQFF. The bases read TGTGCCAGCTCACCGTCGTTGAGCTCCTACAATGAGCAGTTCTTC.